Below are 23 T cell receptor beta chains sequenced from a single sample in a study of blood T cells in healthy people across ages. Then a second PCR, running about 6 to 11 cycles, was carried out with a sample-barcoded 5' primer and a J-beta primer mix. One entry per CDR3 protein results from TCRdb running MiXCR on the 5' RACE reads. The table lists around 1.1 million distinct CDR3 sequences, roughly two fifths of them singletons. The sequenced sample consisted of blood. Receptors originate from a man aged 18 to 29 in good health.

This clonotype was detected a few times. The J gene is TRBJ2-1, the V gene TRBV6-2 or TRBV6-3; TRBD1 aligns across 8 bases. J was trimmed by 4 bases and V by 5 bases; bases with no gene match: 7. Germline CDR1 MNHEY, CDR2 SVGEGT. The CDR3 spans 15 residues. The CDR3 here is CASSPVGTGYNEQFF. In nucleotides, the CDR3 is TGTGCCAGCAGTCCGGTCGGGACAGGTTACAATGAGCAGTTCTTC.

Worth noting for this clonotype: With a much larger clone just one base away, this may be a read error. The CDR3 DNA is TGTACCAGCAGCTTAAGGAGCGCAGATACGCAGTATTTT. The encoded protein is CTSSLRSADTQYF. The chain has TRBV7-2 and TRBJ2-3; no clear D gene. CDR1 and CDR2 (germline): SGHTA, FQGNSA. The V end lost 2 bases, the J end lost 4 bases, and 7 bases lay between the germline ends. The length of the CDR3 is 13 residues.

This clonotype was counted only a few times. The chain is built from TRBV20-1 and TRBJ2-4, with D perhaps given as TRBD1 or TRBD2 (5 bases each). The ends were cut back, 0 bases at V and 8 bases at J, with 11 bases in the middle. The CDR3 loop spans 13 amino acids. CDR1 and CDR2 (germline): DFQATT, SNEGSKA (reference sequence). The CDR3 DNA sequence: TGCAGTGCTAGAGAGGGGGTATTGGACATTCAGTACTTC. Protein: CSAREGVLDIQYF.

This clonotype was seen a handful of times. This chain uses TRBV20-1 with TRBJ2-3, with 7 nucleotides matching TRBD1. CDR1 and CDR2 from the germline V gene are DFQATT and SNEGSKA (reference sequence). The CDR3 covers 15 residues. V shed 3 bases and J 4 bases; nucleotides not matched to a gene: 10. CDR3 in DNA: TGCAGTGCTAGGCCCGGGACAGCATTGGCAGATACGCAGTATTTT. Its protein product is CSARPGTALADTQYF.

The chain combines TRBV12-3 or TRBV12-4 with TRBJ1-6; D might be TRBD1 (6 bases). There are 15 residues in the CDR3. Trimming stripped 3 bases from V and 7 bases from J, with 13 bases between. The CDR3 here is CASSFRGHPNSPLHF. The CDR3, as DNA: TGTGCCAGCAGTTTTAGGGGACACCCAAATTCACCCCTCCACTTT.

V usage is TRBV30 and J usage is TRBJ1-1, with D unclear. V lost 3 bases to trimming and J lost 1 base, with 15 bases between them. In germline, CDR1 is GTSNPN, CDR2 SVGIG (reference sequence). The CDR3 has 15 residues. This CDR3 reads CAWSPADLANTEAFF. CDR3 in DNA: TGTGCCTGGAGCCCCGCGGATCTAGCGAACACTGAAGCTTTCTTT.

The chain recombines TRBV28 with TRBJ2-4, with unresolved D. The germline gives CDR1 MDHEN, CDR2 SYDVKM. The length of the CDR3 is 14 residues. Trimming shortened V by 8 bases and J by 0 bases, and 11 bases separated the two germline ends. In nucleotides, the CDR3 is TGTGCCAGCGGCAGAGACCTAGCCAAAAACATTCAGTACTTC. Amino acids: CASGRDLAKNIQYF.

V and J are TRBV29-1 and TRBJ2-2; maybe TRBD2 (6 bases). V lost 1 base and J lost 2, with 14 bases in between. CDR3 length: 16 amino acids. Germline V CDR1 and CDR2: SQVTM, ANQGSEA. In DNA form, the CDR3 reads TGCAGCGTTGAAGCCCGGGGGTTGGATAACACCGGGGAGCTGTTTTTT. Translating gives CSVEARGLDNTGELFF.

There are a few counts of this clonotype. The chain recombines TRBV4-1 with TRBJ2-1; 10 nucleotides align to TRBD2. Germline trimming cut 6 bases from V and 6 bases from J; bases unmatched to any gene: 8. CDR1 MGHRA and CDR2 YSYEKL come from the germline V gene. The CDR3 is 15 amino acids. This chain's CDR3 is CASSRAGGLTNEQFF. For the CDR3, the DNA is TGCGCCAGCAGTCGAGCGGGGGGGCTCACCAATGAGCAGTTCTTC.

The CDR3 here is CASSFPGRSSYNEQFF. CDR3 coding DNA: TGTGCCAGCAGTTTCCCGGGACGCAGCTCCTACAATGAGCAGTTCTTC. The chain has TRBV6-6 and TRBJ2-1, with D possibly called TRBD1 or TRBD2 (5 bases each). The V gene's germline CDR1 is MNHNY and CDR2 SVGAGI (reference sequence). The CDR3 spans 16 residues. Trimming cost V 4 bases and J 0 bases, with 13 bases left between them.

The chain links TRBV29-1 to TRBJ2-1; 10 bases fit TRBD2. V shed 5 bases and J 11 bases; nucleotides not matched to a gene: 9. The germline V gene encodes CDR1 SQVTM and CDR2 ANQGSEA. This CDR3 region has 13 residues. CDR3 loop: CSVKVLAGLQQFF. The CDR3 DNA reads TGCAGCGTTAAGGTACTAGCGGGATTACAGCAGTTCTTC.

CDR3 sequence reads: CSVSGFMNTEAFF. CDR3 nucleotide sequence: TGCAGCGTTTCGGGATTTATGAACACTGAAGCTTTCTTT. The gene calls are TRBV29-1 and TRBJ1-1; D unclear. Looked up from germline, CDR1 is SQVTM and CDR2 is ANQGSEA. CDR3 size: 13 residues. Between the trimmed V and J ends, which lost 5 bases and 0 bases, there was a span of 10 bases.

The V call is TRBV28, the J call TRBJ2-1; D remains unclear. Germline CDR1 is MDHEN and CDR2 is SYDVKM. The CDR3 is 11 amino acids. Trimming removed 7 bases at V and 9 bases at J, with 10 bases between. CDR3 nucleotide sequence: TGTGCCAGCACCTTGGGCAGTGAGCAGTTCTTC. It encodes CASTLGSEQFF.

This clonotype was observed many times. This chain joins TRBV4-1 and TRBJ2-1; D may be TRBD2 (5 bases). The CDR3 contains 13 residues. The germline gives CDR1 MGHRA, CDR2 YSYEKL. Trimming pared 4 bases from V and 5 bases from J, leaving 9 bases between. The CDR3 DNA sequence: TGCGCCAGCAGCCGGTCGGGGAACAATGAGCAGTTCTTC. Its translation is CASSRSGNNEQFF.

The chain is built from TRBV12-3 or TRBV12-4 and TRBJ1-6; D is undetermined. Trimming took 2 bases from V and 10 from J, leaving 9 bases between them. There are 13 residues in the CDR3. CDR3 region: CASSLLRESPLHF. CDR3 sequence (DNA): TGTGCCAGCAGTTTATTAAGGGAATCACCCCTCCACTTT.

The gene calls are TRBV5-1 and TRBJ1-4, with D uncertain. The CDR3 runs 14 residues. Germline-derived CDR1 and CDR2 are SGHRS and YFSETQ. V dropped 4 bases and J dropped 4 bases, with 11 bases sitting between them. The CDR3 region is CASSAGNVNEKLFF. In DNA form, the CDR3 reads TGCGCCAGCAGCGCGGGGAATGTTAATGAAAAACTGTTTTTT.

This clonotype appeared a few times. This chain links TRBV4-1 with TRBJ1-1, with TRBD1 matching over 7 bases. Trimming cost V 1 base and J 1 base; bases outside gene matches: 3. This CDR3 is built from 15 residues. Germline CDR1 is MGHRA and CDR2 is YSYEKL. DNA of the CDR3: TGCGCCAGCAGCCAAGTGGACAGGCCGAACACTGAAGCTTTCTTT. It is translated as CASSQVDRPNTEAFF.

CDR3 region: CAPRTNTGELFF. The CDR3 nucleotides read TGTGCCCCGAGAACGAACACCGGGGAGCTGTTTTTT. The genes are TRBV7-8 and TRBJ2-2; D unresolved. The CDR3 extends over 12 amino acids. Trimming took 11 bases from V and 0 from J, leaving 7 bases between them. Germline V gene sequence: CDR1 SGHVS, CDR2 FQNEAQ.

This chain connects TRBV4-3 to TRBJ1-6; D is possibly TRBD1 (5 bases). With 0 bases removed from V and 8 bases from J, the gap between germline ends came to 11 bases. Germline CDR1 reads LGHNA; CDR2 reads YSLEER. The CDR3 totals 15 residues. DNA of the CDR3: TGCGCCAGCAGCCAAGAGGGGGACCCACATTCACCCCTCCACTTT. This encodes CASSQEGDPHSPLHF.

In its sample, this clonotype was seen many times. The gene calls are TRBV20-1 and TRBJ1-2; 10 bases line up with TRBD1. This CDR3 spans 12 amino acids. The germline V gene has CDR1 DFQATT and CDR2 SNEGSKA (reference sequence). The V gene end was trimmed by 6 bases and the J gene end by 3 bases; junction bases not matched to a gene: 1. CDR3: CSAGTGDYGYTF. The CDR3 DNA is TGCAGTGCCGGGACAGGGGACTATGGCTACACCTTC.

A word on this clonotype: It is likely a read error, because the conserved phenylalanine at the end of the CDR3 is missing. This chain uses TRBV15 with TRBJ1-2, with D perhaps TRBD1 (6 bases). Germline CDR1 and CDR2: LNHNV and YYDKDF (reference sequence). Trimming removed 0 bases from V and 4 bases from J, with 12 bases in between. This CDR3 has 15 residues. The CDR3 here is CATSRDADSSYGYTS. As DNA, the CDR3 is TGTGCCACCAGCAGAGATGCGGACAGTAGCTATGGCTACACCTCC.

This clonotype was detected a few times. This sequence joins TRBV6-1 and TRBJ1-5; no firm D call. The germline V and J ends were trimmed by 4 bases and 4 bases, with 11 bases remaining between them. Germline CDR1 MNHNS, CDR2 SASEGT. The CDR3 consists of 14 residues. CDR3: CASSVSQTNQPQHF. For the CDR3, the DNA is TGTGCCAGCAGTGTATCACAGACTAATCAGCCCCAGCATTTT.

Only a few counts were recorded for this clonotype. V is TRBV2 and J is TRBJ2-5; 8 bases agree with TRBD1. The J call is doubtful: the DNA matches TRBJ2-7 better. Germline V lookup: CDR1 SNHLY, CDR2 FYNNEI. The CDR3 totals 15 residues. The DNA of the CDR3 is TGTGCCAGCAGGAACCGGGACAGGTTTGTTGGCGAGCAGTACTTC. Its protein product is CASRNRDRFVGEQYF.